This T cell receptor (beta chain) was captured by sequencing in a study of blood T cell repertoires in COVID-19. Study summary: Samples taken during acute and convalescent COVID-19 were collected in the United States, Italy and Spain.

Clones were sequenced by immunoSEQ multiplex PCR, and TCRdb holds only the in-frame ones, with some missing. Among over 350,000 clones listed, around nine tenths were seen once. This CDR3 contains 15 residues. The junction had 4 bases not matched to a gene; V was cut back by 3 bases and J by 0 bases. CDR1 is KGHSH, CDR2 LQKENI, per germline. This clone was picked up a small number of times. The gene calls are TRBV18 and TRBJ1-1; 7 bases align to TRBD1. The sequence was collected from a woman between 45 and 65 years old who had recovered from COVID-19. The specimen was PBMCs or T cells enriched from blood (not recorded which). CDR3: CASSPHQGVNTEAFF. The DNA of the CDR3 is TGTGCCAGCTCACCTCACCAGGGGGTGAACACTGAAGCTTTCTTT.